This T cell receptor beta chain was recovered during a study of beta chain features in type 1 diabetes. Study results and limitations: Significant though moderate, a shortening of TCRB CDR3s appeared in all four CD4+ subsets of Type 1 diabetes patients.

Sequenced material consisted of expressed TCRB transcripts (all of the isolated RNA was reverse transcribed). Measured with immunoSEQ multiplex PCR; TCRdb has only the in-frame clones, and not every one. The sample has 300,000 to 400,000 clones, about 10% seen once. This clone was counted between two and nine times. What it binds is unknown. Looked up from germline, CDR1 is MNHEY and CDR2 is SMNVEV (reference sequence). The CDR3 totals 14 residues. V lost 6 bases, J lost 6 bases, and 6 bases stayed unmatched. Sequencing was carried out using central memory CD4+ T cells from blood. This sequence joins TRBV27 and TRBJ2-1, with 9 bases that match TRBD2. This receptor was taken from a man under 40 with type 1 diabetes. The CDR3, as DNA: TGTGCCAGCAGAGGAGCGGGAGGCTTCAATGAGCAGTTCTTC. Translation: CASRGAGGFNEQFF.